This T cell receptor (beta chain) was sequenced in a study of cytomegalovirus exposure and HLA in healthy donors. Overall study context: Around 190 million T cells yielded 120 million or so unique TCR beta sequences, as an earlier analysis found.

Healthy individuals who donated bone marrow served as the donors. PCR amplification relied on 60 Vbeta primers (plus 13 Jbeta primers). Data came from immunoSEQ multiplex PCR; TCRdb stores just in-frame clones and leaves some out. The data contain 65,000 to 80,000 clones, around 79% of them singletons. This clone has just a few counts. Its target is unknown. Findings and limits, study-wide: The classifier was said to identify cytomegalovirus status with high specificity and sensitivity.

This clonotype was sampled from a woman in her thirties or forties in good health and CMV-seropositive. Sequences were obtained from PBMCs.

The CDR3 is CASSFGGSTYEQYF. The CDR3 DNA follows: TGTGCCAGCAGCTTCGGGGGGTCGACCTACGAGCAGTACTTC. This chain uses TRBV14 with TRBJ2-7; TRBD2 agrees at 7 bases. With 5 bases clipped from V and 2 bases from J, the junction kept 6 bases outside the gene matches. Germline CDR1 and CDR2: SGHDN and FVKESK. The CDR3 is 14 amino acids.